A selection of T cell receptor beta chains follows, all from one sample in a study of cytomegalovirus exposure and HLA in healthy donors. This table comes from immunoSEQ multiplex PCR, and its TCRdb copy is limited to in-frame clones, with some not included. The sample has approximately 170,000 clones, 68% seen once. Sequenced material: PBMCs. These TCRs come from a man in his forties or fifties in good health and CMV-seronegative. The CDR3 runs from the conserved cysteine through the conserved F or W. A D gene is named only where the DNA matches it firmly. Clone size is stated in some rows and not others, as once, few, many or a class when expanded.

TRBJ2-7	TRBV7-2	NA	14	TRBD2	TGTGCCAGCAGTTATGAGCGGGGGGCGGGCGAGCAGTACTTC	CASSYERGAGEQYF
TRBJ2-7	TRBV27	once	16	NA	TGTGCCAGCAGTTTCCTTCCAGGGGGAGGCTCCTACGAGCAGTACTTC	CASSFLPGGGSYEQYF
TRBJ2-1	TRBV5-6	NA	16	NA	TGTGCCAGCAGCTTCGGGTCGTCCGGGGGTTACAATGAGCAGTTCTTC	CASSFGSSGGYNEQFF
TRBJ2-2	TRBV5-4	NA	17	TRBD2	TGTGCCAGCAGCCCGCGAGGGAGCGGGATAAACACCGGGGAGCTGTTTTTT	CASSPRGSGINTGELFF
TRBJ2-5	TRBV19	NA	15	TRBD2	TGTGCCAGTAGTATATCACTAGCGGGGGGAGAGACCCAGTACTTC	CASSISLAGGETQYF
TRBJ2-1	TRBV7-9	once	14	NA	TGTGCCAGCAGCTTGGCTAGCTCGATGGATGAGCAGTTCTTC	CASSLASSMDEQFF
TRBJ1-2	TRBV27	NA	15	NA	TGTGCCAGCAGCCAGATACAGGGTCCTAACTATGGCTACACCTTC	CASSQIQGPNYGYTF
TRBJ1-1	TRBV7-3	NA	14	TRBD1	TGTGCCAGCAGCTTAGTCGACAGGGCCACTGAAGCTTTCTTT	CASSLVDRATEAFF
TRBJ1-1	TRBV5-6	NA	15	NA	TGTGCCAGCAGCCGGAGGGGCCAAACGAACACTGAAGCTTTCTTT	CASSRRGQTNTEAFF
TRBJ2-1	TRBV25-1	NA	11	NA	TGTGCCAGCAGTTTGACATTTGAGCAGTTCTTC	CASSLTFEQFF
TRBJ1-1	TRBV5-4	NA	13	NA	TGTGCCACCCACAGGGATTTGAACACTGAAGCTTTCTTT	CATHRDLNTEAFF
TRBJ1-2	TRBV28	NA	15	TRBD1	TGTGCCAGCAGGGATACCGGGACAGGGGACTATGGCTACACCTTC	CASRDTGTGDYGYTF
TRBJ1-3	TRBV5-1	NA	15	NA	TGCGCCAGCAGCTCCACAGGTAACTCTGGAAACGCCATATATTTT	CASSSTGNSGNAIYF
TRBJ1-4	TRBV5-1	NA	13	TRBD1	TGCGCCAGCAGCTCTGACCAGGGGGCAAAACTGTTTTTT	CASSSDQGAKLFF
TRBJ2-3	TRBV7-9	NA	15	NA	TGTGCCAGCAGCTTAGGGGGGGTTAGCACAGATACGCAGTATTTT	CASSLGGVSTDTQYF
TRBJ2-3	TRBV7-6	NA	13	TRBD1	TGTGCCAGCAGCTTAGGACAGGGCGATACGCAGTATTTT	CASSLGQGDTQYF
TRBJ2-7	TRBV7-3	once	17	TRBD1	TGTGCCAGCAGCTTAGGACCGACCGGGACAGGGTACTACGAGCAGTACTTC	CASSLGPTGTGYYEQYF
TRBJ2-3	TRBV5-1	NA	17	TRBD1	TGCGCCAGCAGCACGGCGGAAGGACAGGGACCCACAGATACGCAGTATTTT	CASSTAEGQGPTDTQYF
TRBJ2-3	TRBV4-2	NA	14	NA	TGTGCCAGCAGCAAGACAGCAGGCACAGATACGCAGTATTTT	CASSKTAGTDTQYF
TRBJ1-1	TRBV18	NA	13	NA	TGTGCCAGCTCGGAAGACAGGAACACTGAAGCTTTCTTT	CASSEDRNTEAFF
TRBJ1-5	TRBV5-8	NA	15	NA	TGTGCCAGCAGCGCCGGGACTAAGAGCAATCAGCCCCAGCATTTT	CASSAGTKSNQPQHF
TRBJ1-2	TRBV4-2	once	18	NA	TGTGCCAGCAGCCGGGGGGGCGGAAGCAGGAAAGCTAACTATGGCTACACCTTC	CASSRGGGSRKANYGYTF
TRBJ1-2	TRBV6-6	NA	14	NA	TGTGCCAGCAGCTTGAAACAGGAAAACTATGGCTACACCTTC	CASSLKQENYGYTF
TRBJ2-3	TRBV7-2	NA	19	TRBD2	TGTGCCAGCAGCCCCGAAAGATGGCGGGGGGGCCGGGATACAGATACGCAGTATTTT	CASSPERWRGGRDTDTQYF
TRBJ1-3	TRBV5-8	few	15	NA	TGTGCCAGCAGCTTGGGTCTGCAGGGTGGGAACACCATATATTTT	CASSLGLQGGNTIYF
TRBJ2-7	TRBV29-1	NA	12	TRBD2	TGCAGCGCCGGGAGGGGGACCTACGAGCAGTACTTC	CSAGRGTYEQYF
TRBJ1-5	TRBV23-1	NA	13	NA	TGCGCCCCTCAGGGGTCGGGCAATCAGCCCCAGCATTTT	CAPQGSGNQPQHF
TRBJ1-5	TRBV6-5	NA	12	NA	TGTGCCAGCAGTTACCCAGCGTTGGCCCAGCATTTT	CASSYPALAQHF
TRBJ2-7	TRBV6-5	NA	14	TRBD1	TGTGCCAGCAGCCAGGGACAGGGTTCCTACGAGCAGTACTTC	CASSQGQGSYEQYF
TRBJ2-6	TRBV7-7	NA	17	NA	TGTGCCAGCAGCTTATCAGTGGGGCAGGGGCAGGCCAACGTCCTGACTTTC	CASSLSVGQGQANVLTF
TRBJ1-2	TRBV18	NA	16	NA	TGTGCCAGCTCACCGCTGCGGACAGCGAGGGACTATGGCTACACCTTC	CASSPLRTARDYGYTF
TRBJ2-5	TRBV28	NA	14	TRBD2	TGTGCCAGCAAACCAGCGGGGAAACGAGGGGCCCAGTACTTC	CASKPAGKRGAQYF
TRBJ1-2	TRBV5-4	once	15	TRBD1	TGTGCCAGCAGCCTTGACAGGGGGCAAATATATGGCTACACCTTC	CASSLDRGQIYGYTF
TRBJ2-3	TRBV6-6	NA	15	TRBD1	TGTGCCAGCAGTCGCGGGACAGGGGTCACAGATACGCAGTATTTT	CASSRGTGVTDTQYF
TRBJ2-3	TRBV6-4	NA	13	NA	TGTGCCAGCAGTGACTCTGACGGGGATACGCAGTATTTT	CASSDSDGDTQYF
TRBJ2-3	TRBV4-2	NA	16	TRBD2	TGTGCCAGCAGCCAGTTCGGGACTAGCGGCACAGATACGCAGTATTTT	CASSQFGTSGTDTQYF
TRBJ2-3	TRBV5-1	few	15	TRBD1	TGCGCCAGCAGCTCGGGACAGGGGGAGGCAGATACGCAGTATTTT	CASSSGQGEADTQYF
TRBJ1-1	TRBV6-5	NA	15	NA	TGTGCCAGCAGACCCGGTGGAGGGAGAGGGACTGAAGCCTTCTTT	CASRPGGGRGTEAFF
TRBJ2-2	TRBV6-1	few	15	TRBD1	TGTGCCAGCAGTGAAGGGGACAGGAGCACCGGGGAGCTGTTTTTT	CASSEGDRSTGELFF
TRBJ1-5	TRBV6-5	few	14	NA	TGTGCCAGCAGTCAAGACAGTTACAATCAGCCCCAGCATTTT	CASSQDSYNQPQHF
TRBJ1-1	TRBV6-6	NA	13	NA	TGTGCCAGCAGTCGCCTACTGAACACTGAAGCTTTCTTT	CASSRLLNTEAFF
TRBJ1-1	TRBV7-9	once	13	NA	TGTGCCAGCAGCTTAGTGCAGGGGACTGAAGCTTTCTTT	CASSLVQGTEAFF
TRBJ1-5	TRBV6-4	NA	13	NA	TGTGCCAGCAGTCCGGGATCTCATCAGCCCCAGCATTTT	CASSPGSHQPQHF
TRBJ1-5	TRBV6-1	once	15	NA	TGTGCCAGCAGTGAGGAGGGACTTAGCAATCAGCCCCAGCATTTT	CASSEEGLSNQPQHF
TRBJ2-1	TRBV5-1	NA	16	NA	TGCGCCAGCAGCTTTCGGGTAGTGTACCCCTACAATGAGCAGTTCTTC	CASSFRVVYPYNEQFF
TRBJ1-6	TRBV6-5	few	15	NA	TGTGCCAGCAGTTCAGCCGGCTCCGCGGATTCACCCCTCCACTTT	CASSSAGSADSPLHF
TRBJ2-7	TRBV5-1	NA	13	TRBD1	TGCGCCAGCAGCCCCGGGACAGAGTACGAGCAGTACTTC	CASSPGTEYEQYF
TRBJ2-7	TRBV7-2	once	14	TRBD1	TGTGCCAGCAGCCTCCGACAGGGCCTGGAAGAGCAGTACTTC	CASSLRQGLEEQYF
TRBJ2-2	TRBV10-3	NA	15	TRBD1	TGTGCCTCCCGGGACAGGGTATTAGTGACCGGGGAGCTGTTTTTT	CASRDRVLVTGELFF
TRBJ2-7	TRBV28	few	15	TRBD1	TGTGCCAGCAGGCTACCGGGACAGGGAGGTAGGGAGCAGTACTTC	CASRLPGQGGREQYF
TRBJ1-1	TRBV27	NA	14	NA	TGTGCCAGCAGTTTGAGACTATCCCCCACTGAAGCTTTCTTT	CASSLRLSPTEAFF
TRBJ2-7	TRBV6-1	NA	13	NA	TGTGCCGCACGGGACTCAGGACTCTACGAGCAGTACTTC	CAARDSGLYEQYF
TRBJ1-1	TRBV6-5	few	14	NA	TGTGCCAGCAGTTATAGGGGGAAGAACACTGAAGCTTTCTTT	CASSYRGKNTEAFF
TRBJ2-1	TRBV5-6	few	16	NA	TGTGCCAGCACCACAGTCCGGGCCCGGGGCTACAATGAGCAGTTCTTC	CASTTVRARGYNEQFF
TRBJ2-6	TRBV29-1	NA	15	NA	TGCAGCGTTGAAGTCTGGCAAACGGGGGCCAACGTCCTGACTTTC	CSVEVWQTGANVLTF
TRBJ1-1	TRBV19	NA	15	NA	TGTGCCAGTAGTATAGGGAGGCTATTGAACACTGAAGCTTTCTTT	CASSIGRLLNTEAFF
TRBJ2-2	TRBV29-1	NA	14	NA	TGCAGCGTTAAAACAGGGTCGAACACCGGGGAGCTGTTTTTT	CSVKTGSNTGELFF
TRBJ1-6	TRBV9	NA	15	NA	TGTGCCAGCAGCGTAGATAGGGGAAATAATTCACCCCTCCACTTT	CASSVDRGNNSPLHF
TRBJ2-2	TRBV5-7	NA	15	TRBD2	TGTGCCATCCACCCTAGCGGGGCTAACACCGGGGAGCTGTTTTTT	CAIHPSGANTGELFF